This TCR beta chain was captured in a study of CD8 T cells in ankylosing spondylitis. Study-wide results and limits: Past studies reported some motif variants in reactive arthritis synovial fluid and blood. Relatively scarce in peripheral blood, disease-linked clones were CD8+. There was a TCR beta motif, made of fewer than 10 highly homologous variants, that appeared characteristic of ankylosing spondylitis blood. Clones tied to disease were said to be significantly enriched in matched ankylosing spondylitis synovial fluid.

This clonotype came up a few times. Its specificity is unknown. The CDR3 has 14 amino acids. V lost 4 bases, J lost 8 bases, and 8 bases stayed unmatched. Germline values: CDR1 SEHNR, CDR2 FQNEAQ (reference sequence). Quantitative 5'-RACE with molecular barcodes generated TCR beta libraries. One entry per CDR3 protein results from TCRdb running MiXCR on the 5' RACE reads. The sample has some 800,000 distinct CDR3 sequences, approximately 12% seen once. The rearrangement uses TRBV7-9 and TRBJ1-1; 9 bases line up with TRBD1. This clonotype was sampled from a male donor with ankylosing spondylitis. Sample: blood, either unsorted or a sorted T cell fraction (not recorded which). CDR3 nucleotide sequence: TGTGCCAGCAGCTCACTCGGGACAGGGAAGGAAGCTTTCTTT. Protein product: CASSSLGTGKEAFF.